These T cell receptor beta chains were read from a single sample in a study of tumor and adjacent non-tumor tissue in lung cancer. MiXCR was run by TCRdb on the multiplex PCR reads, yielding one entry per CDR3 protein. The sample holds some 200,000 distinct CDR3 sequences, 60% to 85% seen once. Material: lung tumor tissue. The receptors here all came from a man aged 60 to 69 with non-small cell lung cancer. The conserved cysteine and the conserved F or W are not part of the CDR3 here. The order of the fields is clone size, J gene, V gene, CDR3 length, CDR3 protein. Clone size appears in some rows only: once, few, many, or a class for an expanded clone.

abundance: NA; j_gene: TRBJ2-3; v_gene: TRBV11-3; len: 14; CDR3aa: ASISIGAGGSDTHY
abundance: NA; j_gene: TRBJ2-1; v_gene: TRBV12-3/TRBV12-4; len: 12; CDR3aa: ASSLRGTGPWQF
abundance: NA; j_gene: TRBJ2-2; v_gene: TRBV20-1; len: 13; CDR3aa: NARLASGSAGELF
abundance: NA; j_gene: TRBJ1-1; v_gene: TRBV4-1; len: 12; CDR3aa: ASSQDMGNSEAF
abundance: many; j_gene: TRBJ1-1; v_gene: TRBV20-1; len: 11; CDR3aa: SAWPPRGREAF
abundance: many; j_gene: TRBJ2-2; v_gene: TRBV6-2/TRBV6-3; len: 11; CDR3aa: ASRQGNTGELF
abundance: few; j_gene: TRBJ1-2; v_gene: TRBV13; len: 16; CDR3aa: ASSLDQVSRRTNYGYT
abundance: NA; j_gene: TRBJ2-7; v_gene: TRBV20-1; len: 10; CDR3aa: STPRGNHEQY
abundance: many; j_gene: TRBJ1-1; v_gene: TRBV4-3; len: 13; CDR3aa: ASSQSFRLSTEAF
abundance: NA; j_gene: TRBJ2-1; v_gene: TRBV11-3; len: 13; CDR3aa: ASSLTSGTRNKQF
abundance: NA; j_gene: TRBJ2-3; v_gene: TRBV6-2/TRBV6-3; len: 14; CDR3aa: TSSQGLAGGKDTHY
abundance: NA; j_gene: TRBJ1-1; v_gene: TRBV20-1; len: 10; CDR3aa: SAVPGYTEAF
abundance: few; j_gene: TRBJ1-5; v_gene: TRBV4-1; len: 15; CDR3aa: ASSQDRGQGYNQPQH
abundance: NA; j_gene: TRBJ2-1; v_gene: TRBV11-1; len: 15; CDR3aa: AISSGQGKLGGNEQF
abundance: NA; j_gene: TRBJ1-1; v_gene: TRBV9; len: 13; CDR3aa: ARSPTGWGNTEAF
abundance: NA; j_gene: TRBJ2-1; v_gene: TRBV10-3; len: 14; CDR3aa: AISESETSGYNEQF
abundance: NA; j_gene: TRBJ1-4; v_gene: TRBV6-5; len: 12; CDR3aa: ASSYSLMCEKLF
abundance: NA; j_gene: TRBJ1-1; v_gene: TRBV29-1; len: 11; CDR3aa: SVEVGPDTEAF
abundance: NA; j_gene: TRBJ1-2; v_gene: TRBV7-8; len: 13; CDR3aa: ASGSTVSTVHGYT
abundance: NA; j_gene: TRBJ2-2; v_gene: TRBV11-2; len: 13; CDR3aa: ASNSTGIITWELF
abundance: NA; j_gene: TRBJ2-5; v_gene: TRBV10-2; len: 11; CDR3aa: ASGERPKETQY
abundance: NA; j_gene: TRBJ1-2; v_gene: TRBV30; len: 11; CDR3aa: AWNPPGSYGYT
abundance: NA; j_gene: TRBJ2-7; v_gene: TRBV6-2/TRBV6-3; len: 15; CDR3aa: ASSYPSLGREAYEQY